This T cell receptor (beta chain) appears in the sequencing data of a study of cytomegalovirus exposure and HLA in healthy donors. Whole-study findings and limits: Most sequenced TCRs were rare (though some public TCRs occurred in many donors). The classifier reportedly diagnosed cytomegalovirus status with high specificity and sensitivity. The authors listed 150 to 200 TCR beta chains as cytomegalovirus-associated.

The validation cohort, a group of around 120 subjects, included the donors and was separate from the approximately 700-subject first cohort. Turning to this clone: Its antigen is not known.

Libraries were prepared by immunoSEQ multiplex PCR; TCRdb keeps only in-frame clonotypes and omits some of them. The sample lists over 150,000 clones, less than 90% occurring once. The germline V gene has CDR1 SGHNT and CDR2 YENEEA. The V gene end was trimmed by 5 bases and the J gene end by 3 bases; junction bases not matched to a gene: 5. The CDR3 has 15 amino acids. Sequencing was carried out using PBMCs. The V call is TRBV11-3, the J call TRBJ2-2, with 8 bases fitting TRBD2. The source of this sequence is a woman aged 18-30 years in good health and CMV-seronegative. CDR3 in amino acids: CASSRGLEDTGELFF. The CDR3 DNA reads as TGTGCCAGCAGCCGGGGACTAGAGGACACCGGGGAGCTGTTTTTT.